This section outlines one T cell receptor beta chain sequence together with its context. The CDR3 spans 11 residues. Germline CDR1 and CDR2: DFQATT and SNEGSKA (reference sequence). V was pared by 1 base and J by 8 bases, with 8 bases between. TCRdb's table, derived via immunoSEQ multiplex PCR, lists solely in-frame clones and lacks some. Of 120,000 or so clones in the sample, 85% to 95% were seen once. The sample originates from a study of control samples from healthy donors and cancer patients. The genes are TRBV20-1 and TRBJ1-2; D unresolved. This TCR derives from an elderly man with head and neck cancer. The source material was PBMCs. Here the CDR3 DNA reads TGCAGTGCTAGAGCCAACGAGGGCTACACCTTC. It is translated as CSARANEGYTF.